The subject of this entry is one T cell receptor beta chain. The data stem from a study of blood T cell repertoires in COVID-19. Whole-study context: COVID-19 samples, acute and convalescent, were from the United States, Italy and Spain. Sample material is recorded as cDNA or gDNA derived from T cells, B-cell-depleted T cells, or PBMCs.

CDR1 and CDR2 (germline): MGHRA, YSYEKL. The V gene lost 0 bases and the J gene lost 10 bases, with 10 bases spanning the gap. The CDR3 length is 13 residues. In the authors' workflow: Amplification from reference gene primers served as the basis for estimated nucleated cell counts. TCRdb's table, derived via immunoSEQ multiplex PCR, lists solely in-frame clones and lacks some. The V and J calls and clone size are taken from that table; D and trimming were inferred from the DNA. The profile shows about 230,000 clones, 84% of them singletons. The material sequenced was peripheral blood. The clonotype originates from a woman older than 75 with active or convalescent COVID-19. The genes are TRBV4-1 and TRBJ2-1; the D is unclear. The chain's CDR3 is CASSQEYAREQFF. The CDR3 bases are TGCGCCAGCAGCCAAGAGTACGCCCGGGAGCAGTTCTTC.